These T cell receptor beta chains were read from a single sample in a study of blood T cell repertoires in COVID-19. The table came from immunoSEQ multiplex PCR; TCRdb's copy has only in-frame clones and leaves some out. The table records around 90,000 clones, roughly four fifths of them present only once. Sequencing used peripheral blood. The receptor set was obtained from a human donor in a cohort sampled during active COVID-19. CDR3s include the opening cysteine and the closing phenylalanine or tryptophan. Fields, in order: V gene, CDR3 length, D gene, CDR3 protein. A D gene is named only where the DNA matches it firmly.

>TRBV4-1|15|TRBD1
CASSRGQGTKGEAFF
>TRBV10-2|14|NA
CASSERFPNYEQYF
>TRBV2|12|NA
CAGQQALFGYTF
>TRBV5-1|13|NA
CASNEGSSYEQYF
>TRBV4-2|16|TRBD1
CASSQERGLNNEKLFF
>TRBV7-3|16|TRBD2
CASSLGTSSTTDTQYF
>TRBV9|14|NA
CASSLQGGRETQYF
>TRBV7-3|16|TRBD1
CASSFDRGPGYNEQFF
>TRBV6-5|15|TRBD2
CASTTNPGGLYEQYF
>TRBV5-1|16|TRBD1
CASSATDRENNSPLHF
>TRBV7-9|13|TRBD1
CASSRTGGETQYF
>TRBV5-4|14|NA
CASRRAGTNYGYTF
>TRBV5-1|15|NA
CASSLIPGGTDTQYF
>TRBV7-2|16|NA
CASSSERSSYNSPLHF
>TRBV7-8|17|TRBD1
CASSLGGTGPSTDTQYF
>TRBV19|18|TRBD2
CASSIDRTSANRENEQYF
>TRBV3-1/TRBV3-2|12|NA
CASSAGTDTQYF
>TRBV7-7|16|NA
CASSFAGSPNTGELFF
>TRBV7-9|13|NA
CASSPPGQGGYTF
>TRBV24-1|16|TRBD2
CATSDVLAGGPGTQYF